This T cell receptor (beta chain) is from a study of blood T cells in healthy people across ages. Note on this clonotype: Its antigen is undetermined.

The sample, about 9.7 milliliters of peripheral blood, was drawn from each donor. Isolated per sample were at least 6 million PBMCs. Extractions gave at least 5 micrograms of total RNA per sample. This CDR3 has 17 residues. Germline V lookup: CDR1 LGHNA, CDR2 YSLEER. Together with a sample-barcoded 5' primer, a J-beta primer mix was included in a second PCR lasting roughly 6 to 12 cycles. Each CDR3 protein is one row after TCRdb ran MiXCR on the 5' RACE reads. The sample yields about a million distinct CDR3 sequences, around 48% seen once. Broader study findings: Age advanced and TCR beta diversity per million T cells fell, roughly linearly.

This TCR came from a man between 25 and 39 years old in good health. Sequencing was performed on blood. The chain joins TRBV4-3 to TRBJ2-7; 7 nucleotides agree with TRBD2. The assigned J gene may be wrong: the sequence end matches TRBJ2-4 better. CDR3 DNA sequence: TGCGCCAGCAGCCAAGATCCCCCGACTAGCACCAAAAACATTCAGTACTTC. This translates into CASSQDPPTSTKNIQYF.